One sample yielded the 3 T cell receptor beta chains listed below, sequenced in a study of blood T cell repertoires in COVID-19. The table came from immunoSEQ multiplex PCR; TCRdb's copy has only in-frame clones and leaves some out. The sample has under 70,000 clones; approximately 90% are singletons. Material for sequencing was PBMCs or T cells enriched from blood (not recorded which). Receptors were obtained from a woman between 35 and 50 years old who had recovered from COVID-19.

The genes are TRBV13 and TRBJ1-1, with a possible D match to TRBD1 (6 bases). The germline V gene encodes CDR1 PRHDT and CDR2 FYEKMQ (reference sequence). Trimming cost V 4 bases and J 2 bases, with 14 bases left between them. This CDR3 is built from 15 residues. In nucleotides, the CDR3 is TGTGCCAGCAGCTCCCCAGGACAGCTAAACACTGAAGCTTTCTTT. Translating it yields CASSSPGQLNTEAFF.

This clone showed up just once. This chain uses TRBV27 with TRBJ2-3; TRBD2 agrees at 8 bases. The CDR3 has 17 amino acids. V lost 5 bases and J lost 4; bases outside the gene matches: 14. The germline CDR1 and CDR2 sequences are MNHEY and SMNVEV (reference sequence). CDR3: CASSSGSQGLNPDTQYF. In nucleotides, the CDR3 is TGTGCCAGCAGTAGCGGGAGCCAGGGTCTAAATCCAGATACGCAGTATTTT.

The gene calls are TRBV5-1 and TRBJ2-7; the D is unclear. V shed 5 bases and J shed 3 bases, with 12 bases lying between them. The CDR3 length is 13 residues. CDR1 SGHRS and CDR2 YFSETQ come from the germline V gene. CDR3 sequence reads: CASRPDIRYEQYF. CDR3 nucleotide sequence: TGCGCCAGCAGACCAGACATTCGCTACGAGCAGTACTTC.